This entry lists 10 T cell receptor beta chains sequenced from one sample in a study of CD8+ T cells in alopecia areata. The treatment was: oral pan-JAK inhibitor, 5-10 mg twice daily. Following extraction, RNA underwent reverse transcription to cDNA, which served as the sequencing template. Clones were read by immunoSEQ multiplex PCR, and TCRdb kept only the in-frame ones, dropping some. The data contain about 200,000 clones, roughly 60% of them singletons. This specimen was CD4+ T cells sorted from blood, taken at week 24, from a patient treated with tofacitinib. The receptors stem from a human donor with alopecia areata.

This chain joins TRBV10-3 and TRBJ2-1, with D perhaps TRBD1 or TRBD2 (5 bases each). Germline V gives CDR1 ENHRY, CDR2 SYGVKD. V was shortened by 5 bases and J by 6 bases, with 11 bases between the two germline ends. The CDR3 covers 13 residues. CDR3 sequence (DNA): TGTGCCATCAGTCCTCGGGACGTCAATGAGCAGTTCTTC. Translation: CAISPRDVNEQFF.

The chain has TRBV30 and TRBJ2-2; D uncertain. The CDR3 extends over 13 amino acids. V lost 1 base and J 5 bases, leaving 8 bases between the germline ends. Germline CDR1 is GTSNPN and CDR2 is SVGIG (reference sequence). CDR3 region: CAWSARPTGELFF. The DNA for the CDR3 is TGTGCCTGGAGTGCCCGTCCTACCGGGGAGCTGTTTTTT.

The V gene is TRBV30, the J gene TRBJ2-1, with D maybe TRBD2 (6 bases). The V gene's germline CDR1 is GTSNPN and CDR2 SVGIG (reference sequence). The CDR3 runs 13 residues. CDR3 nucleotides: TGTGCTGGCGGCGGAAACTCTAGCGATGAGCAGTTCTTC. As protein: CAGGGNSSDEQFF.

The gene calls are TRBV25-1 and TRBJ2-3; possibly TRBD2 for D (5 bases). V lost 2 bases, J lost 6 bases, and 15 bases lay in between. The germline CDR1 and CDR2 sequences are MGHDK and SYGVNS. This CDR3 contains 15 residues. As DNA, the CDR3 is TGTGCCAGCAGTGAAGAGCCTCGAGGGCAGGATACGCAGTATTTT. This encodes CASSEEPRGQDTQYF.

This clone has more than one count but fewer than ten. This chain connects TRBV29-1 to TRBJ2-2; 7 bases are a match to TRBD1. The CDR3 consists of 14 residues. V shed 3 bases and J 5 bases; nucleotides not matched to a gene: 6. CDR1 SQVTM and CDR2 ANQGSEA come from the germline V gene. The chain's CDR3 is CSVDTGVDTGELFF. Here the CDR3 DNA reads TGCAGCGTTGATACAGGGGTCGATACCGGGGAGCTGTTTTTT.

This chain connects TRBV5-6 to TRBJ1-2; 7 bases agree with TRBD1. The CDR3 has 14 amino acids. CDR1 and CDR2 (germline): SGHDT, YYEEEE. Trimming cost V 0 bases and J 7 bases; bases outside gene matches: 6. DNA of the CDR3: TGTGCCAGCAGCTTGGGACAGGGTTCGGGTGGCTACACCTTC. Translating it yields CASSLGQGSGGYTF. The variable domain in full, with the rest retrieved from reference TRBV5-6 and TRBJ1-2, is DAGVTQSPTHLIKTRGQQVTLRCSPKSGHDTVSWYQQALGQGPQFIFQYYEEEERQRGNFPDRFSGHQFPNYSSELNVNALLLGDSALYLCASSLGQGSGGYTFGSGTRLTVV.

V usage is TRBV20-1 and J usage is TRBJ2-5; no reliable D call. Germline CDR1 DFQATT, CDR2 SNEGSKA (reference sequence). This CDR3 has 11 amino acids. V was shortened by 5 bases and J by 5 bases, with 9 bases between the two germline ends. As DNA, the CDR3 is TGCAGTGCTCGAATGGGTGAGACCCAGTACTTC. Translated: CSARMGETQYF.

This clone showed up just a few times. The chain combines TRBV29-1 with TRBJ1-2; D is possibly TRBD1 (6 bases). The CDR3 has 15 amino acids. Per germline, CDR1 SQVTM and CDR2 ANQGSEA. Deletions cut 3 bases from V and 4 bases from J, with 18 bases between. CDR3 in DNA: TGCAGCGTTGATTCCCCCTGGACAGACCGCTATGGCTACACCTTC. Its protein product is CSVDSPWTDRYGYTF.

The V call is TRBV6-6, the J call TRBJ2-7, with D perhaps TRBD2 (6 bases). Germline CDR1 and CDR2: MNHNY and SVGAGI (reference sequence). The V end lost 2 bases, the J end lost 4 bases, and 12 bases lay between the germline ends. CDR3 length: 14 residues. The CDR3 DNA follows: TGTGCCAGCAGTTACGGGAATGGGAGGTACGAGCAGTACTTC. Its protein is CASSYGNGRYEQYF.

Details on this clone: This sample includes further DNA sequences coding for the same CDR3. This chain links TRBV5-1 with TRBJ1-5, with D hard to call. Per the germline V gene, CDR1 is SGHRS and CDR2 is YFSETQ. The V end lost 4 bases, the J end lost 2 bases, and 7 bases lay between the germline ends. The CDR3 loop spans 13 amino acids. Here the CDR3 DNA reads TGCGCCAGCAGCGTGGACCGCAATCAGCCCCAGCATTTT. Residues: CASSVDRNQPQHF.